This TCR beta chain was profiled in a study of shared clonotypes between healthy human individuals. TCRdb keeps only in-frame clones here, not all; method: immunoSEQ multiplex PCR. The table includes about 980,000 clones, approximately 80% detected once. Study results and limitations: Naive subsets generally exceeded memory subsets in estimated richness. Enrolling few donors narrowed the genetic and exposure-history diversity that was represented. An anticipated effect of sequencing depth on clonotype sharing among donors was recognized.

The table lists this clone with a few counts. Its cognate antigen is unknown. Trimming shortened V by 4 bases and J by 0 bases, and 15 bases separated the two germline ends. The CDR3 is 16 residues long. Germline CDR1 is MGHRA and CDR2 is YSYEKL. Sequenced input: memory CD4+ T cells sorted from blood. Subset: CD45RA-negative fraction. This chain links TRBV4-1 with TRBJ1-1, with D unresolved. The sequence came from a man younger than 30 in good health. The CDR3 protein is CASSPTQEGLNTEAFF. CDR3 in DNA: TGCGCCAGCAGCCCTACCCAAGAGGGTTTGAACACTGAAGCTTTCTTT.